A selection of T cell receptor beta chains follows, all from one sample in a study of T cells after yellow fever vaccination. MiXCR, run by TCRdb on the 5' RACE reads, gives a single entry per CDR3 protein. The sample lists roughly 300,000 distinct CDR3 sequences; approximately 7% were seen once. The sample in question was PBMCs, obtained roughly 45 days after the first yellow fever vaccination. These receptors came from a man aged 18 to 29 who received the YFV17D yellow fever vaccine. Both conserved end residues are part of each CDR3. A D gene is named only where the DNA matches it firmly. The size field is filled for only some rows; it gives once, few, many or a size class.

few | TRBJ2-5 | 14 | TRBV7-9 | NA | TGTGCCAGCAGCGAGACAGCGTTACAAGAGACCCAGTACTTC | CASSETALQETQYF
many | TRBJ2-3 | 15 | TRBV9 | TRBD1 | TGTGCCAGCAGCGTAGGGACAGGGGGCACAGATACGCAGTATTTT | CASSVGTGGTDTQYF
many | TRBJ2-7 | 19 | TRBV4-2 | NA | TGTGCCAGCAGGAGGGATAATTTGGAACACCGACAGGTTCTTTACGAGCAGTACTTC | CASRRDNLEHRQVLYEQYF
many | TRBJ2-5 | 15 | TRBV21-1 | NA | TGTGCCAGCAGCGGACCCGGGACATCCAAAGAGACCCAGTACTTC | CASSGPGTSKETQYF
NA | TRBJ2-1 | 15 | TRBV6-1 | TRBD2 | TGTCCCAGCAGTCGGGGACTAGCGGGCCCAGGTGAGCAGTTCTTC | CPSSRGLAGPGEQFF
few | TRBJ2-3 | 13 | TRBV12-3/TRBV12-4 | NA | TGTGCCAGCTTTACTACCGACACAGATACGCAGTATTTT | CASFTTDTDTQYF
many | TRBJ1-1 | 13 | TRBV3-1 | NA | TGTGCCAGCACCCACAGCCCGAACACTGAAGCTTTCTTT | CASTHSPNTEAFF
NA | TRBJ1-2 | 14 | TRBV20-1 | TRBD1 | TGCAGTGCAACTGACAGGGGGAGTGGAGGTGGCTACACCTTC | CSATDRGSGGGYTF
few | TRBJ1-2 | 15 | TRBV20-1 | NA | TGCAGTGCTAGGATTTCTGGTACAGGCGGCTATGGCTACACCTTC | CSARISGTGGYGYTF
NA | TRBJ1-3 | 14 | TRBV27 | NA | TGTGCCAGCAGTTCTATGGTTGGTGGAAACACCATATATTTT | CASSSMVGGNTIYF
NA | TRBJ1-5 | 16 | TRBV12-3/TRBV12-4 | TRBD1 | TGTGCCAGCAGTTTAGGGGACAGGGGGCGCGGTCAGCCCCAGCATTTT | CASSLGDRGRGQPQHF
few | TRBJ2-3 | 17 | TRBV5-8 | NA | TGTGCCAGCAGCTCGCCCTCATCGGGTAGTGGCACAGATACGCAGTATTTT | CASSSPSSGSGTDTQYF
NA | TRBJ1-6 | 15 | TRBV12-3/TRBV12-4 | NA | TGTGCCAGCAGTAGCTCATATTCCTATAATTCACCCCTCCACTTT | CASSSSYSYNSPLHF
NA | TRBJ1-2 | 16 | TRBV4-1 | TRBD1 | TGCGCCAGCAGCCAAACCACCCCGGACAGGGATTTTGGCTACACCTTC | CASSQTTPDRDFGYTF
NA | TRBJ2-5 | 14 | TRBV7-9 | TRBD2 | TGTGCCAGCCGCCGGGGGGGAGTCGGAGAGACCCAGTACTTC | CASRRGGVGETQYF
few | TRBJ1-2 | 13 | TRBV20-1 | NA | TGCAGTGCGAGCCCAGGGGCGGGCTATGGCTACACCTTC | CSASPGAGYGYTF
NA | TRBJ2-2 | 15 | TRBV4-1 | NA | TGCGCCAGCAGCCACAGCAAGGGTGACACCGGGGAGCTGTTTTTT | CASSHSKGDTGELFF
NA | TRBJ1-2 | 13 | TRBV20-1 | TRBD1 | TGCAGTGCTACCATGACAGGGGCCTATGGCTACACCTTC | CSATMTGAYGYTF
NA | TRBJ1-5 | 15 | TRBV5-6 | NA | TGTGCCAGCAGCCGCAGGGGCCCTGGGGGTCAGCCCCAGCATTTT | CASSRRGPGGQPQHF
few | TRBJ1-2 | 13 | TRBV6-2/TRBV6-3 | NA | TGTGCCAGTGCGACCGGGAGTTACTATGGCTACACCTTC | CASATGSYYGYTF
NA | TRBJ1-1 | 14 | TRBV5-1 | TRBD1 | TGCGCCAGCAGCTTGGCCGGACAGGGTGGTATTGCTTTCTTT | CASSLAGQGGIAFF
NA | TRBJ2-5 | 14 | TRBV4-1 | NA | TGCGCCAGCAGCGAAACTGTCCTCCTTGGGACCCAGTACTTC | CASSETVLLGTQYF
NA | TRBJ1-2 | 16 | TRBV7-9 | TRBD1 | TGTGCCAGCAGCGGGCCCGGGACAGGGTCCAACTATGGCTACACCTTC | CASSGPGTGSNYGYTF
many | TRBJ2-3 | 14 | TRBV11-2 | NA | TGTGCCAGCAGCTTAGTCCCGGGCGCAGATACGCAGTATTTT | CASSLVPGADTQYF
few | TRBJ1-4 | 15 | TRBV14 | NA | TGTGCCAGCAGCCCAGGGACATCAACTAATGAAAAACTGTTTTTT | CASSPGTSTNEKLFF
few | TRBJ1-3 | 16 | TRBV11-2 | NA | TGTGCCAGCAGTCGTAATATGGACAGCTCTGGAAACACCATATATTTT | CASSRNMDSSGNTIYF
NA | TRBJ1-2 | 15 | TRBV4-1 | NA | TGCGCCAGCAGCCAAGTCCAGGGAACAAACTATGGCTACACCTTC | CASSQVQGTNYGYTF
few | TRBJ1-3 | 14 | TRBV20-1 | NA | TGCAGTGCGCCGAATCAGGGAGGCGGAAACACCATATATTTT | CSAPNQGGGNTIYF
few | TRBJ1-1 | 14 | TRBV7-2 | NA | TGTGCCAGCAGCTTAGTCCCCGGGGGATATGAAGCTTTCTTT | CASSLVPGGYEAFF
many | TRBJ2-6 | 16 | TRBV5-4 | NA | TGTGCCAGCAGCCAACTTTTCGGGTCTGGGGCCAACGTCCTGACTTTC | CASSQLFGSGANVLTF
NA | TRBJ1-6 | 15 | TRBV12-3/TRBV12-4 | NA | TGTGCCAGCAGTTTTTACGGCCGAGGCAATTCACCCCTCCACTTT | CASSFYGRGNSPLHF
NA | TRBJ2-7 | 15 | TRBV30 | NA | TGTGCCTGGAGTTTCTCCTCCCTTGGAGGAAGCGAGCAGTACTTC | CAWSFSSLGGSEQYF
many | TRBJ2-5 | 13 | TRBV5-1 | NA | TGCGCCAGCAGCTTCGGGCTTTCGGAGACCCAGTACTTC | CASSFGLSETQYF
NA | TRBJ2-3 | 17 | TRBV4-1 | TRBD2 | TGCGCCAGCAGCCAAGATCCTCCCAGCGGGGTGCCAGATACGCAGTATTTT | CASSQDPPSGVPDTQYF
NA | TRBJ2-7 | 11 | TRBV30 | NA | TGTGCCTGCCTCCGAATCTACGAGCAGTACTTC | CACLRIYEQYF
few | TRBJ1-3 | 15 | TRBV6-1 | NA | TGTGCCAGCAGCCGGACAGAGGCTCCTGGAAACACCATATATTTT | CASSRTEAPGNTIYF
many | TRBJ2-5 | 14 | TRBV5-1 | NA | TGCGCCAGCAGCTTGTCTCGGGGAGCAGAGACCCAGTACTTC | CASSLSRGAETQYF
many | TRBJ2-2 | 16 | TRBV5-1 | NA | TGCGCCAGCAGCTTGGTTCCCGGTACGAACACCGGGGAGCTGTTTTTT | CASSLVPGTNTGELFF